This TCR beta chain was observed in a study of CD8+ T cells in alopecia areata. Study-level results: Resident alphabeta T-cell populations of normal skin are likewise subject to sequencing in scalp samples. Administration of tofacitinib significantly diminished scalp clonality and expanded CD8+ clones within the top 100. In blood and scalp, many expanded lesional clones persisted during tofacitinib.

Germline V gene sequence: CDR1 SGHRS, CDR2 YFSETQ. Trimming pared 5 bases from V and 0 bases from J, leaving 9 bases between. The CDR3 has 15 residues. Note on this clone: Its cognate antigen is unknown.

Indicated treatment: oral pan-JAK inhibitor, 5-10 mg twice daily. Samples from alopecia areata patients were lesional scalp punch biopsies and peripheral blood. The authors extracted RNA and reverse transcribed it into cDNA as the sequencing template. The repertoire was sequenced with immunoSEQ multiplex PCR; TCRdb's copy has only in-frame clones and lacks some. Among approximately 120,000 clones listed, 60% to 65% were seen once. The TCR sequence derives from a human donor with alopecia areata. The chain uses TRBV5-1 and TRBJ2-6; a possible D gene is TRBD2 (5 bases). Sequenced material: CD4+ T cells sorted from blood, taken at week 4, from a patient treated with tofacitinib. CDR3 in DNA: TGCGCCAGCAGGCAAGCGGCCTCTGGGGCCAACGTCCTGACTTTC. Residues: CASRQAASGANVLTF.